Below are 9 T cell receptor beta chains sequenced from a single sample in a study of blood T cell repertoires in COVID-19 (TCRdb year 2020). The library was generated by the immunoSEQ multiplex PCR assay. This immuneACCESS table, as held by TCRdb, lists in-frame sequences with V and J called but not all clones. Of the missing ones, under half trace to an unresolved V gene in checked studies; the others have no known cause. This sample has 350,000 to 400,000 clones in its table, and approximately 93% of those were observed once. The leading ten clones occupy roughly 0.9% of the sample. Sequencing was performed on PBMCs or T cells enriched from blood (not recorded which). These receptor sequences come from a woman aged 40 to 50 who had been exposed to COVID-19.

This clone was counted a single time. This chain connects TRBV13 to TRBJ2-1; D uncertain. This CDR3 has 15 residues. Trimming left V 5 bases short and J 0 bases short, with 11 bases between. Germline CDR1 PRHDT, CDR2 FYEKMQ (reference sequence). DNA of the CDR3: TGTGCCAGCAGCCCCCCCGCGGTCTCCTACAATGAGCAGTTCTTC. It specifies CASSPPAVSYNEQFF. Full variable domain (rest looked up from reference TRBV13 and TRBJ2-1): AAGVIQSPRHLIKEKRETATLKCYPIPRHDTVYWYQQGPGQDPQFLISFYEKMQSDKGSIPDRFSAQQFSDYHSELNMSSLELGDSALYFCASSPPAVSYNEQFFGPGTRLTVL.

With respect to this clone: The sample holds other DNA sequences that translate to the same CDR3. The chain uses TRBV6-5 and TRBJ1-5; 10 bases are a match to TRBD1. The CDR3 is made up of 14 amino acids. Germline CDR1 is MNHEY and CDR2 is SVGAGI. With 6 bases clipped from V and 5 bases from J, the junction kept 4 bases outside the gene matches. DNA of the CDR3: TGTGCCAGCAGAGGTGGGACAGGGGATCAGCCCCAGCATTTT. Residues: CASRGGTGDQPQHF.

The chain joins TRBV5-3 to TRBJ2-1, with 10 bases matching TRBD2. TRBV5-3 belongs to the ORF category, with a function that is uncertain. V gave up 5 bases and J gave up 9 bases; unmatched junction bases: 14. This CDR3 contains 16 residues. The CDR3 region has the DNA TGTGCCAGAAGTTCTCCTAGAGCGGGAGGGCAGGTTGAGCAGTTCTTC. Its translation is CARSSPRAGGQVEQFF.

This chain uses TRBV6-2 or TRBV6-3 with TRBJ1-2; D remains unclear. The V and J ends lost 4 bases and 8 bases respectively, with 17 bases between them. The CDR3 runs 14 residues. Germline V gene lookup returns CDR1 MNHEY and CDR2 SVGEGT. The CDR3 DNA is TGTGCCAGCAGTTTGTCGGTCGAGGGAAGGGGCTACACCTTC. Amino acid sequence: CASSLSVEGRGYTF.

The CDR3 bases are TGTGCCAGCAGGGACCCGGACAGGGTCTATGGCTACACCTTC. Translating gives CASRDPDRVYGYTF. This chain joins TRBV2 and TRBJ1-2, with TRBD1 matching over 8 bases. The V gene's germline CDR1 is SNHLY and CDR2 FYNNEI. This CDR3 is built from 14 residues. Trimming at V came to 6 bases and at J to 4 bases, leaving 7 bases not matched to a gene. Combining the CDR3 with reference TRBV2 and TRBJ1-2 gives the whole variable domain EPEVTQTPSHQVTQMGQEVILRCVPISNHLYFYWYRQILGQKVEFLVSFYNNEISEKSEIFDDQFSVERPDGSNFTLKIRSTKLEDSAMYFCASRDPDRVYGYTFGSGTRLTVV.

This chain joins TRBV27 and TRBJ1-3; perhaps TRBD1 as D (5 bases). The V and J ends lost 2 bases and 4 bases respectively, with 6 bases between them. The germline V gene encodes CDR1 MNHEY and CDR2 SMNVEV (reference sequence). The CDR3 extends over 13 amino acids. CDR3 coding DNA: TGTGCCAGCAGTTTAACAGGAGGAAACACCATATATTTT. This sequence encodes CASSLTGGNTIYF.

The chain links TRBV3-1 (or the pseudogene TRBV3-2) to TRBJ2-3; 10 nucleotides agree with TRBD2. The CDR3 spans 18 residues. After removal of 2 bases from V and 0 bases from J, the junction contained 8 bases not matched to a gene. Germline CDR1 is LGHDT and CDR2 is YNNKEL (reference sequence). The CDR3 loop is CASSQRPSGGPSTDTQYF. CDR3 DNA: TGTGCCAGCAGCCAACGCCCTAGCGGGGGCCCGAGCACAGATACGCAGTATTTT.

The V and J genes are TRBV5-6 and TRBJ2-2, with 10 positions matching TRBD1. CDR1 is SGHDT, CDR2 YYEEEE, per germline. J was trimmed by 6 bases and V by 4 bases; bases with no gene match: 6. The CDR3 has 15 residues. For the CDR3, the DNA is TGTGCCAGCAGCCCAGGGACAGGGGTGCCCGGGGAGCTGTTTTTT. Its protein is CASSPGTGVPGELFF.

A single count supports this clone. This chain connects TRBV10-1 to TRBJ2-2, with 7 bases matching TRBD1. V shed 6 bases, J shed 6 bases, and the junction held 4 bases outside the gene matches. Germline lookup yields CDR1 WNHNN and CDR2 SYGVQD (reference sequence). The CDR3 covers 13 residues. The CDR3 nucleotides are TGCGCCAGCAGACAGGGGTCGTCCGGGGAGCTGTTTTTT. This sequence encodes CASRQGSSGELFF.